This T cell receptor beta chain was recovered during a study of cytomegalovirus exposure and HLA in healthy donors. Study-wide results and limits: In an earlier analysis, most TCR beta V segments were productive about 87% or about 30% of the time. In vitro data verified a few CMV-associated chains as specific for CMV antigens. What a later analysis showed was that several of the most significant clusters appeared linked to common viral pathogens.

The primer mix had 60 Vbeta and 13 Jbeta primers. The table came from immunoSEQ multiplex PCR; TCRdb's copy has only in-frame clones and leaves some out. The data hold 200,000 to 250,000 clones, with about 84% observed a single time. CDR1 is LNHNV and CDR2 is YYDKDF in the germline V gene (reference sequence). There are 14 residues in the CDR3. The V gene end was trimmed by 6 bases and the J gene end by 4 bases; junction bases not matched to a gene: 5. Turning to this clone: Antigen specificity is unknown.

The receptor comes from a human donor in good health. Sequencing used PBMCs. The V call is TRBV15, the J call TRBJ2-1, with TRBD1 identical over 8 bases. CDR3 DNA sequence: TGTGCCACCAGTTCCGGGACAGGTTACAATGAGCAGTTCTTC. This sequence encodes CATSSGTGYNEQFF.